This T cell receptor (beta chain) originates from a study of early T cells in non-severe SARS-CoV-2 infection. Trimming removed 4 bases at V and 1 base at J, with 3 bases between. In germline, CDR1 is SGHTA, CDR2 FQGNSA. This CDR3 is 12 amino acids long. TCRdb used MiXCR to reprocess the 5' RACE reads, holding one entry per CDR3 protein. This sample has 80,000 to 95,000 distinct CDR3 sequences, with around 14% found just once. The clonotype was recovered from an adult who was a healthcare worker with PCR-confirmed SARS-CoV-2 infection or an uninfected control (not recorded which). The V call is TRBV7-2, the J call TRBJ2-3; D gene unclear. The material sequenced was whole blood. CDR3 sequence: CASSSRTDTQYF. DNA of the CDR3: TGTGCCAGCAGCTCACGCACAGATACGCAGTATTTT.